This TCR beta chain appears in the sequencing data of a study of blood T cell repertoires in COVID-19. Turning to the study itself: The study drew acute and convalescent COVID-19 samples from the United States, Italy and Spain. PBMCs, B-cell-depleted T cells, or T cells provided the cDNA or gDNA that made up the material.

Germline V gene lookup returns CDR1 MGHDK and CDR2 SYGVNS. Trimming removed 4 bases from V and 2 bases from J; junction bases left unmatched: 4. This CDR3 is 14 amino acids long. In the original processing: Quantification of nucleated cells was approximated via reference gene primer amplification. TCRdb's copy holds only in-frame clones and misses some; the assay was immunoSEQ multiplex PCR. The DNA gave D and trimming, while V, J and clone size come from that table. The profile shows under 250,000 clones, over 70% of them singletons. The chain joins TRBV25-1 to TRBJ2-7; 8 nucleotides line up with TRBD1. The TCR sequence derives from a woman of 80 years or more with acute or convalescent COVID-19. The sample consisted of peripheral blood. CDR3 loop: CASSADREPYEQYF. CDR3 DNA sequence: TGTGCCAGCAGTGCGGACAGGGAACCCTACGAGCAGTACTTC.